This TCR beta chain comes out of a study of T-cell reconstitution after alpha-beta-depleted transplantation in children. Preparation of the TCRbeta library used unique molecular identifiers. TCRdb ran MiXCR on the PCR reads and lists one entry per CDR3 protein. The sample yields 200,000 or so distinct CDR3 sequences, roughly 6.5% seen once. The study, taken as a whole, reports: For some patients, TCRbeta diversity was high at day 60 because of recipient T cells and thymic progenitors that survived. T-cell counts and diversity were attributed mostly to newly produced T cells one year after transplant. Reported findings indicate that, about two months after transplant, alpha-beta T cells came from several hundred expanded clones, which were derived from non-depleted graft cells.

This clonotype has a count of ten or more. Its antigen is not identified. The CDR3 has 14 amino acids. V shed 7 bases, J shed 1 base, and the junction held 4 bases outside the gene matches. The source was PBMCs, collected before TCRalphabeta/CD19-depleted stem cell transplant. The sequence was collected from a girl under three years old with combined immunodeficiency, due to receive a stem cell transplant. The rearrangement links TRBV12-3 or TRBV12-4 to TRBJ2-3, with 8 bases lining up with TRBD2. The CDR3 bases are TGTGCCAGCATCCTCGGGGGGGGCACAGATACGCAGTATTTT. Translation: CASILGGGTDTQYF.